Included here is one T cell receptor beta chain sequence, with context. What it binds is not known. This sample was included in a study of T cell responses to AZD1222 COVID-19 vaccine. Study conclusions and caveats: Spike-specific TCR depth and breadth grew after two AZD1222 doses.

Assay used: immunoSEQ multiplex PCR; TCRdb lists only in-frame clones, some missing. The sample has around 180,000 clones; about 87% are singletons. The receptor's source is an adult in good health. This specimen consisted of peripheral blood, obtained on day 0 of MenACWY control vaccination.

The CDR3 DNA follows: TGTGCCAGCAGCTTAGCACTTCGACAGAGCTCTGGAAACACCATATATTTT. This codes for CASSLALRQSSGNTIYF. The rearrangement uses TRBV7-8 and TRBJ1-3; TRBD1 might be the D (5 bases). V lost 0 bases, J lost 0 bases, and 12 bases lay in between. This CDR3 is built from 17 residues. Germline CDR1 is SGHVS and CDR2 is FQNEAQ.